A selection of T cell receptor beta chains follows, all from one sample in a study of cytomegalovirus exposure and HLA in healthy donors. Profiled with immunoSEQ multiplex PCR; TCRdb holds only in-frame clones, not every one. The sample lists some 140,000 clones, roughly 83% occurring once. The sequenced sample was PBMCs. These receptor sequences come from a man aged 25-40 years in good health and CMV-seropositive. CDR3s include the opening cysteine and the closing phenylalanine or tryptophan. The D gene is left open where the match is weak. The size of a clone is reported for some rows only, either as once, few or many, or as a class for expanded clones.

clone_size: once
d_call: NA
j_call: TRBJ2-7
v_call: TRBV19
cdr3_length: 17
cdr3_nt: TGTGCCAGTAGTATACCCGGTCCGGCAGGGTTTTCCTACGAGCAGTACTTC
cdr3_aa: CASSIPGPAGFSYEQYF

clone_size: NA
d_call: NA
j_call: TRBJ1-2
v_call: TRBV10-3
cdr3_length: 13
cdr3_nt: TGTGCCATCAGTGAAAAGGGGGACTATGGCTACACCTTC
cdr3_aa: CAISEKGDYGYTF

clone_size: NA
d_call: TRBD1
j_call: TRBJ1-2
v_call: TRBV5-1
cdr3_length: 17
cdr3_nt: TGCGCCAGCAGCTTGGATGGGACAGGGGGCGTTGATCATGGCTACACCTTC
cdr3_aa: CASSLDGTGGVDHGYTF

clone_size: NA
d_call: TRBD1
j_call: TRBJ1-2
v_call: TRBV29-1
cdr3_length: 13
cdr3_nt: TGCAGCGCTTCCACAGGGGTGAACTATGGCTACACCTTC
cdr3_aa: CSASTGVNYGYTF

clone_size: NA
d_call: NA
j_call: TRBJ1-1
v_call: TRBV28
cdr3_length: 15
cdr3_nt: TGTGCCAGCAGTTTTCCGGACAAGAGGAACACTGAAGCTTTCTTT
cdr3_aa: CASSFPDKRNTEAFF

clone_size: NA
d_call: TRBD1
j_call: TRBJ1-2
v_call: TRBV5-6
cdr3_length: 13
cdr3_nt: TGTGCCAGCAACACCGCCGGGACAGAAGGCTACACCTTC
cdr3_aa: CASNTAGTEGYTF

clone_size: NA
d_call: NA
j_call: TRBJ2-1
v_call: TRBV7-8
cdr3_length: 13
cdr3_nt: TGTGCCAGCAGCTTATATCTCCGGGATGAGCAGTTCTTC
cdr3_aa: CASSLYLRDEQFF

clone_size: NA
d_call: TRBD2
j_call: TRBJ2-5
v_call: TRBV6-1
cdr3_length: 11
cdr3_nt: TGTGCCAGCAGTCGTGGGGGGGAGCAGTACTTC
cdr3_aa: CASSRGGEQYF

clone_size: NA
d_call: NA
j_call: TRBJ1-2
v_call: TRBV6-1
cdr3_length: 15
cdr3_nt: TGTGCCAGCAGTTCCGGAGGGGTAGCTAACTATGGCTACACCTTC
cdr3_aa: CASSSGGVANYGYTF

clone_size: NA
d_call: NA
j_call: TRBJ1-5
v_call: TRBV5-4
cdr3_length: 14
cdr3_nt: TGTGCCAGCAGCTTGTTAGGGGGTAATCAGCCCCAGCATTTT
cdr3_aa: CASSLLGGNQPQHF

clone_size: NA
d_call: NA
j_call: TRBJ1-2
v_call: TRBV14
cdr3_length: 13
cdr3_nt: TGTGCCAGCAGCCAAGATCTCAGGGGAGGCTACACCTTC
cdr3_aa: CASSQDLRGGYTF

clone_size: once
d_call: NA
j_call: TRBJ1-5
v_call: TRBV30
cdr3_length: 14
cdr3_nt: TGTGCCTGGAGCCTAAGCTCGTATCTTGAGGCCCAGCATTTT
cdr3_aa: CAWSLSSYLEAQHF

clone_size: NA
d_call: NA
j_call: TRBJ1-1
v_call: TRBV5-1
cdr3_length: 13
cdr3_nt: TGCGCCAGCAGCGGAGGTTCAGGCACTGAAGCTTTCTTT
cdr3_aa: CASSGGSGTEAFF

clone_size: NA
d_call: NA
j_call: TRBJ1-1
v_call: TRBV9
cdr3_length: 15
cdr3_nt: TGTGCCAGCAGCGTAGAGGGCAGGGAAAACGCTGAAGCTTTCTTT
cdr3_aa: CASSVEGRENAEAFF

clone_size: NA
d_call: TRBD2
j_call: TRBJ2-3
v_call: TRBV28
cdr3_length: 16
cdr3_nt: TGTGCCACCACTAGCGGGGGGGCCCCAGTCGCAGATACGCAGTATTTT
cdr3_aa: CATTSGGAPVADTQYF

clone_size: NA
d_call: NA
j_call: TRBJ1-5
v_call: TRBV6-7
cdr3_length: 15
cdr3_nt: TGTGCCAGCAGCCCTGAACAGGCTGCCAATCAGCCCCAGCATTTT
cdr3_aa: CASSPEQAANQPQHF

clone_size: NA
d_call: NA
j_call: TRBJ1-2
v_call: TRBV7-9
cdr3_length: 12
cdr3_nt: TGTTCCAGCACTCCCTCGATGTCCTGGACTAACTTC
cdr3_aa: CSSTPSMSWTNF

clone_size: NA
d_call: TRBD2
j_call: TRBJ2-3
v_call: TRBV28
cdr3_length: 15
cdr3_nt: TGTGCCAGCAGTTTGGTAGCGGGAGGGGGAGATACGCAGTATTTT
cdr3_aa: CASSLVAGGGDTQYF

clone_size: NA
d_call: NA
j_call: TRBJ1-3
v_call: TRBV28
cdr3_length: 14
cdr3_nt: TGTGCCAGCAGTTTAGGGGGACATGGAAACACCATATATTTT
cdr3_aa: CASSLGGHGNTIYF

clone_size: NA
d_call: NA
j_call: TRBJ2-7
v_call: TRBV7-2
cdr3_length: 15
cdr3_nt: TGTGCCAGCAGCTTAAGACAGGAAAGCTCCTACGAGCAGTACTTC
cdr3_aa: CASSLRQESSYEQYF

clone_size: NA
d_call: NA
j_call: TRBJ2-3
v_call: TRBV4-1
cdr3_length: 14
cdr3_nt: TGCGCCAGCAGCCAAGATCGTGGCACAGATACGCAGTATTTT
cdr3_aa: CASSQDRGTDTQYF

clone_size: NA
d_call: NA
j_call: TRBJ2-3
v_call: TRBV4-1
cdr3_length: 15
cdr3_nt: TGCGCCAGCAGCCAAGATCCGGGGAGCACAGATACGCAGTATTTT
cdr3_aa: CASSQDPGSTDTQYF

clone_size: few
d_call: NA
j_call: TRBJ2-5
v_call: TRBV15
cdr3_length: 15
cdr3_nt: TGTGCCACCAGCAGAGTCTTGAATGGGGCTGAGACCCAGTACTTC
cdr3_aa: CATSRVLNGAETQYF

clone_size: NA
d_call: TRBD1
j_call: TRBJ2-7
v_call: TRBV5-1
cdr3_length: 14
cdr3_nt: TGCGCCAGCAGCATACAGACAGGGGATTACGAGCAGTACTTC
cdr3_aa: CASSIQTGDYEQYF

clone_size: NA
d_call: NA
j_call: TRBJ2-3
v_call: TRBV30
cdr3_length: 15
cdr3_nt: TGTGCCTGGTCACCTAGCGCGAATTTATTTGATACGCAGTATTTT
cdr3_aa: CAWSPSANLFDTQYF